This TCR beta chain came from a study of identical twins. MiXCR, run by TCRdb on the 5' RACE reads, gives a single entry per CDR3 protein. The sample consists of about 690,000 distinct CDR3 sequences, roughly 20% of them appearing once. This clonotype has more than one count but fewer than ten. These same data were also listed under a study on T cells expressing NK-cell markers. That work contributes: From sorted CD3+CD56+NKG2C+, CD3+CD56+NKG2C- and CD3+CD56-NKG2C+ T cells came the TCR beta repertoires.

The sequence derives from a woman aged 18 to 35 in good health. Sequencing used PBMCs.

Written as DNA, the CDR3 is TGCAGTGCTAGACAGCGAACTGCCTCCTACGAGCAGTACTTC. Its translation is CSARQRTASYEQYF. V usage is TRBV20-1 and J usage is TRBJ2-7; no definite D call. V was cut by 2 bases and J by 0 bases, with 11 bases left in between. This CDR3 comprises 14 residues. Looked up from germline, CDR1 is DFQATT and CDR2 is SNEGSKA (reference sequence).